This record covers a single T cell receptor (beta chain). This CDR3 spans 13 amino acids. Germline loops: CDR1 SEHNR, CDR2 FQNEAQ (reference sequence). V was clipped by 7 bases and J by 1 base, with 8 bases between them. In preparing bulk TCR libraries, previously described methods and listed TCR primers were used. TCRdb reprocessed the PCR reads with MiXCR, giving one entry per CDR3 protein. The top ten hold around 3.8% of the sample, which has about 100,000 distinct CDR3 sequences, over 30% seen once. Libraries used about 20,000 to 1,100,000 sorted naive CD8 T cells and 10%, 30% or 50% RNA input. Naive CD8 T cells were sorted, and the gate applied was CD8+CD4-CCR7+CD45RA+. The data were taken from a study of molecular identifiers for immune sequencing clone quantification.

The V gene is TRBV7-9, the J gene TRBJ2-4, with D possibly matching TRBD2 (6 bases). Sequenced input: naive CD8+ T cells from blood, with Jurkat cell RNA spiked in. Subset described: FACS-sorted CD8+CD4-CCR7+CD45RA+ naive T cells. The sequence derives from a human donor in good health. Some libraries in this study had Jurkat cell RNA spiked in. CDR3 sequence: CASKGRAKNIQYF. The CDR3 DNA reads TGTGCCAGCAAAGGGAGGGCCAAAAACATTCAGTACTTC.